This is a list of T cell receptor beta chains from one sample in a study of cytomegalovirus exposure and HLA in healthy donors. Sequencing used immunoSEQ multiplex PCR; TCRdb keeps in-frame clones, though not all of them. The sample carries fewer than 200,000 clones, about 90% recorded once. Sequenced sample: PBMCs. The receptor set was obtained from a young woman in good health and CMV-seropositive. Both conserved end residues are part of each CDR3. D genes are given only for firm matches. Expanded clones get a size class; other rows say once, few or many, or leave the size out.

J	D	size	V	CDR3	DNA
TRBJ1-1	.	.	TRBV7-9	CASSWPGSPFQAFF	TGTGCCAGCAGCTGGCCCGGGTCCCCATTTCAAGCTTTCTTT
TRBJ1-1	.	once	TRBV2	CASTLDRTFF	TGTGCCAGCACTCTAGATAGGACTTTCTTT
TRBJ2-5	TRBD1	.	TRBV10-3	CAISEPRDRGQETQYF	TGTGCCATCAGTGAGCCCCGGGACAGGGGACAGGAGACCCAGTACTTC
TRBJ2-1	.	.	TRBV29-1	CSVEGKGGRGEQFF	TGCAGCGTTGAAGGAAAGGGAGGAAGGGGTGAGCAGTTCTTC
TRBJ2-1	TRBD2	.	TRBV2	CASSDMASGDNEQFF	TGTGCCAGCAGTGACATGGCTAGCGGGGACAATGAGCAGTTCTTC
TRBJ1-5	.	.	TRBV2	CASSEDLDRPPNQPQHF	TGTGCCAGCAGTGAAGATCTTGACAGGCCTCCCAATCAGCCCCAGCATTTT
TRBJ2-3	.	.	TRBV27	CASSRAGLGLNTQYF	TGTGCCAGCAGTCGGGCGGGACTGGGCCTTAATACGCAGTATTTT
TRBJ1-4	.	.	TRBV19	CASSIGSGRINEKLFF	TGTGCCAGTAGTATAGGGTCAGGGAGGATTAATGAAAAACTGTTTTTT
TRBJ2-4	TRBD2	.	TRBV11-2	CASSLVETSGGWSKNIQYF	TGTGCCAGCAGCTTAGTTGAGACTAGCGGGGGGTGGTCCAAAAACATTCAGTACTTC
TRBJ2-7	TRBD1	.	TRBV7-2	CASSLDLGRGLREQYF	TGTGCCAGCAGCTTAGACTTAGGCAGGGGGCTGCGAGAGCAGTACTTC
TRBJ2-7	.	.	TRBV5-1	CASSPRQATSSLFNEQYF	TGCGCCAGCAGCCCCCGACAGGCGACGAGTTCGCTATTCAACGAGCAGTACTTC
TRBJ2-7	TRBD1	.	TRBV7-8	CASSNRGSYEQYF	TGTGCCAGCAGCAACAGGGGGTCCTACGAGCAGTACTTC
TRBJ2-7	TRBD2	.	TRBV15	CATSSPGSGNYEQYF	TGTGCCACCAGTAGCCCGGGTAGCGGGAACTACGAGCAGTACTTC
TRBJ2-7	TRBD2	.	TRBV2	CASLAGGSYEQYF	TGTGCCAGCCTAGCGGGGGGATCCTACGAGCAGTACTTC
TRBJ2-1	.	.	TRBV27	CASSIQSNNEQFF	TGTGCCAGCAGTATACAGAGTAACAATGAGCAGTTCTTC
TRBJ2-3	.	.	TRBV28	CASSLRLVHGTDTQYF	TGTGCCAGCAGTTTACGGCTAGTTCATGGTACAGATACGCAGTATTTT
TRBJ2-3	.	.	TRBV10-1	CASSVGEVQYF	TGCGCCAGCAGTGTGGGAGAAGTGCAGTATTTT
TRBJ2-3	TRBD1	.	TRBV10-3	CAINPTGEDTQYF	TGTGCCATCAACCCTACAGGGGAAGATACGCAGTATTTT
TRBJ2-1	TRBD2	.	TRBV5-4	CASSSAGGSYNEQFF	TGTGCCAGCAGCTCAGCGGGAGGCTCCTACAATGAGCAGTTCTTC
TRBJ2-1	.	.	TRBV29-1	CSVDSGGREFYNEQFF	TGCAGCGTTGACTCTGGGGGCAGGGAATTTTACAATGAGCAGTTCTTC
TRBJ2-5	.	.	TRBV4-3	CASSQGHRTPLKETQYF	TGCGCCAGCAGCCAGGGACACCGGACACCGCTTAAAGAGACCCAGTACTTC
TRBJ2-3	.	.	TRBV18	CASSPRTSELYTQYF	TGTGCCAGCTCACCACGCACTAGTGAGTTGTATACGCAGTATTTT
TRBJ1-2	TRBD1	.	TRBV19	CASSVSPGQVGGYTF	TGTGCCAGTAGTGTGTCTCCGGGACAGGTCGGAGGCTACACCTTC
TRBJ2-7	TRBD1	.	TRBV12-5	CASGLAGTGDYEQYF	TGTGCTAGTGGTTTGGCCGGGACAGGGGACTACGAGCAGTACTTC
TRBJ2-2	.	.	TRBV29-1	CSVEDGMRANTGELFF	TGCAGCGTTGAAGACGGGATGAGGGCGAACACCGGGGAGCTGTTTTTT
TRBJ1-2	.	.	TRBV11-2	CASSDDRSRYTF	TGTGCCAGCAGCGATGACAGGTCGCGTTACACCTTC
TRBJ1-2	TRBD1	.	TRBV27	CASRLRQGGFGYTF	TGTGCCAGCAGACTAAGACAGGGAGGTTTTGGCTACACCTTC
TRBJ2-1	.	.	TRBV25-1	CASSERAGNEQFF	TGTGCCAGCAGTGAAAGGGCAGGGAATGAGCAGTTCTTC
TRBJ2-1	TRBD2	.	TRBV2	CASRASGSSYNEQFF	TGTGCCAGCAGGGCTAGCGGGAGTAGCTACAATGAGCAGTTCTTC
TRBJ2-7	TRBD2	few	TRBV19	CASSNHIAGSYEQYF	TGTGCCAGTAGTAACCATATAGCGGGGAGCTACGAGCAGTACTTC
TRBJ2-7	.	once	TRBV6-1	CASSVLDPSSYEQYF	TGTGCCAGCAGTGTCCTAGACCCGAGCTCCTACGAGCAGTACTTC
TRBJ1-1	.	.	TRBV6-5	CASSLRDMNTEAFF	TGTGCCAGCAGCCTCAGGGACATGAACACTGAAGCTTTCTTT
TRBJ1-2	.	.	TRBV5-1	CASSFQTARYGYTF	TGCGCCAGCAGCTTCCAGACAGCGCGCTATGGCTACACCTTC
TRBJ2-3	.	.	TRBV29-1	CSVVRGDTQYF	TGCAGCGTTGTTCGGGGAGATACGCAGTATTTT
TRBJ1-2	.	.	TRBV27	CASSLASELWRSYYTF	TGTGCCAGCAGTTTAGCCTCGGAACTATGGCGATCATACTACACCTTC
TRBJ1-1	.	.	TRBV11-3	CASSLAGETEAFF	TGTGCCAGCAGCTTAGCAGGGGAAACTGAAGCTTTCTTT
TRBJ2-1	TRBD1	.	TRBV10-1	CASSVTGTGQFF	TGCGCCAGCAGTGTCACCGGGACAGGGCAGTTCTTC
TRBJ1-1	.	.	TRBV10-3	CAISEGPGEAFF	TGTGCCATCAGTGAGGGGCCCGGAGAAGCTTTCTTT
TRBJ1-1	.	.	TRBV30	CAWSGPGSEAFF	TGTGCCTGGAGTGGACCCGGGAGTGAAGCTTTCTTT
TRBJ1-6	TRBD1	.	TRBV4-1	CASSPSGTGRSPLHF	TGCGCCAGCAGCCCTTCCGGGACAGGACGATCACCCCTCCACTTT
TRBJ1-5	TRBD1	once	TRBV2	CASIGTGEQPQHF	TGTGCCAGCATCGGGACAGGGGAACAGCCCCAGCATTTT
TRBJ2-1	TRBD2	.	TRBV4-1	CASSPSPTSGGKQFF	TGCGCCAGCAGCCCAAGCCCGACTAGCGGGGGGAAGCAGTTCTTC
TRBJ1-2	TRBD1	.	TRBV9	CASSASYRGLDYGYTF	TGTGCCAGCAGCGCCTCCTACAGGGGGCTGGACTATGGCTACACCTTC
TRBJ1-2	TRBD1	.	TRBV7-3	CASSLDRGKGYTF	TGTGCCAGCAGCTTGGACAGGGGGAAAGGCTACACCTTC
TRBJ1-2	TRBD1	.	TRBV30	CAWSRTGDTGYTF	TGTGCCTGGAGTAGGACAGGGGATACGGGCTACACCTTC
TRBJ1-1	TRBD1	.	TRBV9	CASSVSGTVTEAFF	TGTGCCAGCAGCGTATCCGGGACAGTCACTGAAGCTTTCTTT
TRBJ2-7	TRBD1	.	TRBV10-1	CASSPGTGPSYEQYF	TGCGCCAGCAGCCCCGGGACAGGGCCCTCCTACGAGCAGTACTTC
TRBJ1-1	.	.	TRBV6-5	CASSPPGGEAFF	TGTGCCAGCAGCCCCCCCGGGGGGGAAGCTTTCTTT
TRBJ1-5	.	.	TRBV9	CASSVGPGGGASNQPQHF	TGTGCCAGCAGCGTGGGGCCGGGGGGAGGAGCGAGCAATCAGCCCCAGCATTTT
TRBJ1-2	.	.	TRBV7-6	CASSLGGPYGYTF	TGTGCCAGCAGCTTAGGGGGGCCTTATGGCTACACCTTC
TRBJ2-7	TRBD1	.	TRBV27	CASSLSWDRDDEQYF	TGTGCCAGCAGTTTATCGTGGGACAGGGATGACGAGCAGTACTTC